This TCR beta chain was identified in a study of blood T cell repertoires in COVID-19. Measured with immunoSEQ multiplex PCR; TCRdb has only the in-frame clones, and not every one. The sample has under 250,000 clones, 65% to 85% seen once. CDR3 length: 14 residues. V lost 6 bases, J lost 5 bases, and 13 bases lay in between. The germline V gene encodes CDR1 SEHNR and CDR2 FQNEAQ (reference sequence). A single count supports this clone. Input material: peripheral blood. The TCR originated in a human donor in a cohort sampled during active COVID-19. V usage is TRBV7-9 and J usage is TRBJ2-2; D unresolved. Written as DNA, the CDR3 is TGTGCCAGCAGATTTAGGAGTTCAACCGGGGAGCTGTTTTTT. Amino acids: CASRFRSSTGELFF.